This T cell receptor (beta chain) was observed in a study of cytomegalovirus exposure and HLA in healthy donors. This clone was recorded a few times. Its antigen is unidentified. Findings and limits, study-wide: Later on, an analysis showed TCR association rates differing by HLA locus, with DRB1 the most and HLA-C the fewest. In a later analysis, donors in an Asian-associated ancestry cluster reportedly had fewer N-insertions in productive TCRs than the cohort mean.

V gave up 7 bases and J gave up 2 bases; unmatched junction bases: 12. The germline V gene encodes CDR1 SNHLY and CDR2 FYNNEI. The CDR3 has 16 residues. PCR amplification relied on 60 Vbeta primers (plus 13 Jbeta primers). Clones were sequenced by immunoSEQ multiplex PCR, and TCRdb holds only the in-frame ones, with some missing. Of some 200,000 clones in the sample, around 80% were seen once. The chain combines TRBV2 with TRBJ2-3; TRBD2 agrees at 7 bases. This clonotype was obtained from a girl aged 2 to 10 in good health and CMV-seronegative. The source material was PBMCs. CDR3 amino acids: CASIVGRLASTDTQYF. CDR3 sequence (DNA): TGTGCCAGCATTGTGGGGAGACTAGCCTCCACAGATACGCAGTATTTT.